A single sample is the source of the 27 T cell receptor beta chains below, sequenced in a study of vaccination and CD4 T cells after COVID-19. No antigen has been identified for these receptors. Cultured CD4+ T cell DNA underwent sequencing with the Oncomine TCR Beta short-read assay. Genomic DNA was taken out of cultured CD4+ T cells by extraction. From the PCR reads, TCRdb called clonotypes with MiXCR, one entry per CDR3 protein. Seen here are thousands of distinct CDR3 sequences, around 35% observed once, and the top ten hold about a fifth. This sample's treatment: approximately 9-day PBMC culture with coronavirus spike peptide pools or control peptides (ViraFEST assay). Collection of the unexposed donor's CD4+ T cells took place before the COVID-19 pandemic (2011-2018). The sample was CD4+ T cells from blood, cultured in vitro. These receptors all stem from a human donor in good health.

There are a few counts of this clonotype. This rearrangement joins TRBV20-1 to TRBJ1-2, with 9 bases aligning to TRBD1. The CDR3 loop spans 13 amino acids. The germline gives CDR1 DFQATT, CDR2 SNEGSKA (reference sequence). Unmatched junction bases numbered 3, after V lost 2 bases and J lost 5 bases. The CDR3 sequence is CSARIGTGYGYTF. CDR3 bases: TGCAGTGCTAGAATAGGGACAGGGTATGGCTACACCTTC.

The genes are TRBV21-1 and TRBJ2-3; the DNA was not compared with TRBD1, the D call given in the table. TRBV21-1 is a known pseudogene. The CDR3 runs to 12 residues. CDR3 coding DNA: TGTGCCACAACAGGGGAGATAGATACGCAGTATTTT. It is translated as CATTGEIDTQYF.

This clonotype was counted between two and nine times. The gene calls are TRBV7-8 and TRBJ1-6; D is undetermined. V was cut by 3 bases and J by 8 bases, with 11 bases left in between. This CDR3 region has 14 residues. Germline V gives CDR1 SGHVS, CDR2 FQNEAQ. The CDR3 is CASSLRDADSPLHF. Written as DNA, the CDR3 is TGTGCCAGCAGCTTGAGAGACGCGGATTCACCCCTCCACTTT.

This clonotype has just a few counts. This chain uses TRBV20-1 with TRBJ2-2; no clear D gene. Germline V gives CDR1 DFQATT, CDR2 SNEGSKA (reference sequence). CDR3 length: 11 amino acids. The germline V and J ends were trimmed by 2 bases and 6 bases, with 4 bases remaining between them. The CDR3 reads CSARRAGELFF. The CDR3 coding sequence is TGCAGTGCTAGACGGGCCGGGGAGCTGTTTTTT.

A few counts support this clonotype. The V and J genes are TRBV24-1 and TRBJ2-3; D remains ambiguous. V lost 2 bases and J lost 0, with 5 bases in between. Germline CDR1 and CDR2: KGHDR and SFDVKD. The CDR3 has 14 amino acids. Written as DNA, the CDR3 is TGTGCCACCAGTGATTCCTCCAGCACAGATACGCAGTATTTT. It yields the protein CATSDSSSTDTQYF.

The chain carries TRBV30 and TRBJ2-2, with D uncertain. Trimming removed 1 base from V and 6 bases from J, with 3 bases in between. Germline-derived CDR1 and CDR2 are GTSNPN and SVGIG (reference sequence). The CDR3 totals 11 residues. The CDR3 sequence is CAWSGPGELFF. The CDR3 nucleotides are TGTGCCTGGAGTGGTCCCGGGGAGCTGTTTTTT.

V usage is TRBV7-3 and J usage is TRBJ2-1; 10 nucleotides align to TRBD2. Trimming at V came to 5 bases and at J to 7 bases, leaving 8 bases not matched to a gene. The CDR3 consists of 15 residues. CDR1 and CDR2 from the germline V gene are SGHTA and FQGTGA. In nucleotides, the CDR3 is TGTGCCAGCAGCGTCCGACTAGCGGGCCATAATGAGCAGTTCTTC. The encoded protein is CASSVRLAGHNEQFF.

This clonotype was observed a few times. The chain joins TRBV27 to TRBJ2-7, with D perhaps TRBD2 (7 bases). V was clipped by 5 bases and J by 1 base, with 24 bases between them. This CDR3 region has 18 residues. Germline CDR1 is MNHEY and CDR2 is SMNVEV (reference sequence). CDR3 protein: CASSQTLVRGGMSYEQYF. CDR3 sequence (DNA): TGTGCCAGCAGTCAAACATTAGTTAGGGGGGGAATGTCCTACGAGCAGTACTTC.

This clonotype qualifies as medium-sized. An end of the junction does not agree with germline; a read error may underlie this. V usage is TRBV7-7 and J usage is TRBJ2-5, with 7 nucleotides matching TRBD1. The CDR3 loop spans 15 amino acids. Germline CDR1 and CDR2: SSHAT and FNYEAQ (reference sequence). CDR3 protein: CASSLGTGVMETQYF. DNA of the CDR3: TGTGCTAGCAGCTTAGGTACAGGGGTAATGGAGACCCAGTACTTC.

This clonotype is a singleton in its sample. The chain couples TRBV11-2 to TRBJ2-1; no reliable D call. Germline V lookup: CDR1 SGHAT, CDR2 FQNNGV. This CDR3 comprises 13 residues. V dropped 5 bases and J dropped 5 bases, with 10 bases sitting between them. CDR3 in amino acids: CASSPGRHNEQFF. CDR3 coding DNA: TGTGCCAGCAGCCCAGGACGCCACAATGAGCAGTTCTTC.

This clonotype has a handful of counts. DNA of the CDR3: TGTGCCAGCGTGGGGGGACCCGGGGAGCTGTTTTTT. Protein product: CASVGGPGELFF. The chain couples TRBV6-1 to TRBJ2-2; D might be TRBD2 (6 bases). Between the trimmed V and J ends, which lost 8 bases and 6 bases, there was a span of 10 bases. The CDR3 contains 12 residues. The V gene's germline CDR1 is MNHNS and CDR2 SASEGT.

This clonotype was counted a few times. The chain's CDR3 is CASSLSTGGFEQYF. CDR3 coding DNA: TGTGCCAGCAGCTTATCGACAGGGGGATTCGAGCAGTACTTC. The V call is TRBV7-8, the J call TRBJ2-7; 9 bases align to TRBD1. This CDR3 spans 14 amino acids. Germline CDR1 is SGHVS and CDR2 is FQNEAQ. The V and J ends lost 2 bases and 6 bases, in that order; junction bases with no gene match: 5.

The chain links TRBV6-2 or TRBV6-3 to TRBJ2-3, with D perhaps TRBD1 or TRBD2 (5 bases each). The germline CDR1 and CDR2 sequences are MNHEY and SVGEGT. The CDR3 length is 16 residues. V shed 8 bases and J shed 0 bases, with 18 bases lying between them. The CDR3 DNA sequence: TGTGCCAGCGGCCATACCTGGGGGAAAAGCACAGATACGCAGTATTTT. Translated: CASGHTWGKSTDTQYF.

This clonotype has more than one count but fewer than ten. DNA for the CDR3: TGTGCCAGCAGCTCCACTCGGACTTTTGTGGGCGAGCAGTACTTC. Protein sequence: CASSSTRTFVGEQYF. The chain couples TRBV28 to TRBJ2-7; maybe TRBD2 (5 bases). Looked up from germline, CDR1 is MDHEN and CDR2 is SYDVKM. Trimming removed 6 bases from V and 6 bases from J, with 21 bases in between. This CDR3 spans 15 amino acids.

The V gene is TRBV19, the J gene TRBJ1-2; D uncertain. V was clipped by 3 bases and J by 10 bases, with 15 bases between them. Germline-derived CDR1 and CDR2 are LNHDA and SQIVND (reference sequence). The CDR3 sequence is 13 residues long. CDR3 DNA: TGTGCCAGTAGTATGTTGGGCAGACGGAACTACACCTTC. This sequence encodes CASSMLGRRNYTF.

The rearrangement uses TRBV20-1 and TRBJ2-7, with unresolved D. Deletions cut 3 bases from V and 6 bases from J, with 15 bases between. CDR1 and CDR2 (germline): DFQATT, SNEGSKA (reference sequence). The CDR3 spans 13 residues. In DNA form, the CDR3 reads TGCAGTGCTAGTCCTCGCTTACTCCCCGAGCAGTACTTC. It encodes CSASPRLLPEQYF.

In its sample, this clonotype is medium-sized (0.01 to 0.1%). The chain combines TRBV20-1 with TRBJ2-5; 7 bases agree with TRBD2. CDR1 is DFQATT and CDR2 is SNEGSKA in the germline V gene (reference sequence). There are 14 residues in the CDR3. Trimming at V came to 6 bases and at J to 2 bases, leaving 9 bases not matched to a gene. CDR3 loop: CSASPGTNQETQYF. The CDR3 DNA reads TGCAGTGCGTCACCGGGGACTAATCAAGAGACCCAGTACTTC.

V is TRBV20-1 and J is TRBJ2-1; TRBD2 aligns across 12 bases. CDR1 and CDR2 from the germline V gene are DFQATT and SNEGSKA (reference sequence). The CDR3 covers 13 residues. V was pared by 6 bases and J by 7 bases, with 4 bases of the junction left unmatched. CDR3 loop: CSARTSGTNEQFF. The CDR3 DNA is TGCAGTGCACGGACTAGCGGGACGAATGAGCAGTTCTTC.

The genes are TRBV20-1 and TRBJ2-3; D may correspond to TRBD1 or TRBD2 (5 bases each). In germline, CDR1 is DFQATT, CDR2 SNEGSKA (reference sequence). The germline V and J ends were trimmed by 1 base and 1 base, with 9 bases remaining between them. This CDR3 comprises 14 residues. CDR3 DNA: TGCAGTGCTAGAGTTTTGGGGGGCACAGATACGCAGTATTTT. This sequence encodes CSARVLGGTDTQYF.

The gene calls are TRBV4-3 and TRBJ2-2, with unresolved D. V was shortened by 4 bases and J by 4 bases, with 16 bases between the two germline ends. The CDR3 length is 16 residues. Per germline, CDR1 LGHNA and CDR2 YSLEER. The CDR3 DNA reads as TGCGCCAGCAGCCCTACCGACATCTACCTCACCGGGGAGCTGTTTTTT. This codes for CASSPTDIYLTGELFF.

The chain employs TRBV7-3 and TRBJ1-3, with 8 bases fitting TRBD1. J lost 2 bases, V lost 4 bases, and 7 bases had no gene match. CDR3 length: 16 residues. Germline CDR1 reads SGHTA; CDR2 reads FQGTGA. CDR3 residues: CASSSTGGTPGNTIYF. CDR3 bases: TGTGCCAGCAGCTCTACAGGGGGTACCCCTGGAAACACCATATATTTT.

A few counts support this clonotype. V and J are TRBV20-1 and TRBJ1-2; D is perhaps TRBD1 (6 bases). V gave up 0 bases and J gave up 3 bases, with 14 bases separating them. This CDR3 is 15 amino acids long. Germline V gene lookup returns CDR1 DFQATT and CDR2 SNEGSKA (reference sequence). This CDR3 reads CSARDQQGLHYGYTF. In DNA, the CDR3 is TGCAGTGCTAGAGATCAGCAGGGGTTGCACTATGGCTACACCTTC.

J is TRBJ2-2 and V is TRBV6-2 or TRBV6-3; 8 positions match TRBD1. CDR1 and CDR2 from the germline V gene are MNHEY and SVGEGT. The CDR3 has 16 amino acids. V was clipped by 2 bases and J by 7 bases; unmatched bases: 9. The CDR3 DNA is TGTGCCAGCAGTTACACTGGGCAGGGGGCTTACGGGGAGCTGTTTTTT. It specifies CASSYTGQGAYGELFF.

Regarding this clonotype: A junction end diverges from the germline sequence, so it may reflect a read error. V usage is TRBV5-4 and J usage is TRBJ1-2; D call uncertain. The CDR3 is 12 amino acids. Germline loops: CDR1 SGHNT, CDR2 YYREEE (reference sequence). CDR3 amino acids: CVSSLIGDGYTF. CDR3 in DNA: TGTGTCAGCAGCTTAATCGGGGATGGCTACACCTTC.

The V and J genes are TRBV29-1 and TRBJ2-1; 7 bases match TRBD2. J gave up 6 bases and V 6 bases, and 5 bases lay outside the gene matches. Germline loops: CDR1 SQVTM, CDR2 ANQGSEA. The CDR3 contains 12 residues. The CDR3 loop is CSVRGGGNEQFF. The CDR3 DNA is TGCAGCGTGCGGGGCGGGGGCAATGAGCAGTTCTTC.

The CDR3 DNA reads as TGTGCCAGCACCGTTCTAGGGGGGAGGGGGAGCACAGATACGCAGTATTTT. This codes for CASTVLGGRGSTDTQYF. This rearrangement joins TRBV7-9 to TRBJ2-3, with D tentatively TRBD2 (7 bases). V dropped 7 bases and J dropped 0 bases, with 20 bases sitting between them. In germline, CDR1 is SEHNR, CDR2 FQNEAQ (reference sequence). This CDR3 comprises 17 residues.

The rearrangement uses TRBV7-9 and TRBJ1-2; D uncertain. The CDR3 sequence is 15 residues long. Per germline, CDR1 SEHNR and CDR2 FQNEAQ (reference sequence). The germline V and J ends were trimmed by 5 bases and 4 bases, with 17 bases remaining between them. CDR3 sequence reads: CASSKSVREVYGYTF. CDR3 bases: TGTGCCAGCAGCAAAAGCGTTAGGGAAGTCTATGGCTACACCTTC.